The source of this T cell receptor beta chain is a study of CD8 T cells in Susac syndrome. The authors reverse transcribed 0.5 to 1 ug RNA with random hexamers. TCRdb reprocessed the immunoSEQ multiplex PCR reads via MiXCR and lists one record per CDR3 protein. Here the sample spans 180,000 or so distinct CDR3 sequences, just under 95% being singletons. The V gene lost 6 bases and the J gene lost 8 bases, with 14 bases spanning the gap. The CDR3 spans 14 residues. Germline V gene sequence: CDR1 MNHEY, CDR2 SVGEGT. Sequences were obtained from CD4+ T cells from PBMCs. V usage is TRBV6-2 or TRBV6-3 and J usage is TRBJ1-6, with TRBD1 as a possible D gene (6 bases). The source is a human donor in good health. CDR3 sequence reads: CASRDSLADSPLHF. In nucleotides, the CDR3 is TGTGCCAGCAGGGACAGCCTAGCCGATTCACCCCTCCACTTT.